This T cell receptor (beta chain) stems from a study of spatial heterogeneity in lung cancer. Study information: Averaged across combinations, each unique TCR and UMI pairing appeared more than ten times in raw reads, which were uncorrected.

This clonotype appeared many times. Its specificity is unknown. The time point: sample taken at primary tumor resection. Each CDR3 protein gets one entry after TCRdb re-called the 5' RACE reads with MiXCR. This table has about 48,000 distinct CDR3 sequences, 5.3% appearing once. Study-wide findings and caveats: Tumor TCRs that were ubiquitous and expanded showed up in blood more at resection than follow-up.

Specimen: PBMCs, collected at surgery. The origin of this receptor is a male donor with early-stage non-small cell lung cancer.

The CDR3 loop reads CASSPRTGGDQPQHF. CDR3 sequence (DNA): TGCGCCAGCAGCCCGCGGACAGGGGGGGATCAGCCCCAGCATTTT. This chain links TRBV5-1 with TRBJ1-5; 10 bases align to TRBD1. Trimming removed 4 bases from V and 5 bases from J; junction bases left unmatched: 6. The germline V gene encodes CDR1 SGHRS and CDR2 YFSETQ. The CDR3 spans 15 residues.